This T cell receptor (beta chain) is drawn from a study of shared clonotypes between healthy human individuals. Overall study findings and caveats: Collection of samples was limited to blood; tissue repertoires likely differ.

Generated by immunoSEQ multiplex PCR, the TCRdb table keeps only in-frame clones and is missing some. The sample lists about 2.3 million clones; more than 80% were seen once. The germline V and J ends were trimmed by 5 bases and 1 base, with 8 bases remaining between them. The CDR3 loop spans 14 amino acids. The germline gives CDR1 MDHEN, CDR2 SYDVKM. This clone has more than one count but fewer than ten. The target antigen is unknown. Input material: naive CD4+ T cells from PBMCs. Described subset: CD45RA+ positively selected. The chain couples TRBV28 to TRBJ1-4; a weak D match, TRBD1 (6 bases). The receptor was isolated from a man aged 18 to 35 in good health. Some clones in this sample may be carry-over from other donors' samples. The chain's CDR3 is CASSEQGTNEKLFF. The CDR3 nucleotides are TGTGCCAGCAGTGAACAGGGAACTAATGAAAAACTGTTTTTT.